This TCR beta chain was identified during a study of T cell responses to AZD1222 COVID-19 vaccine. Background on the study: Doses given second, at about 4 or about 12 weeks, were pooled. Notes on the study in general: A reported finding is that nearly half of spike-specific TCRs target unmutated variant regions. Among those given AZD1222, only 6 or 7 were seropositive at baseline. Spike-specific TCR breadth and depth rose after two AZD1222 doses.

Germline CDR1 is MGHRA and CDR2 is YSYEKL. This CDR3 is 16 amino acids long. V was trimmed by 6 bases and J by 2 bases, leaving 19 bases between them. TCRdb's table, derived via immunoSEQ multiplex PCR, lists solely in-frame clones and lacks some. The sample holds about 260,000 clones, 85% to 95% seen once. A note on this clone: As yet, its antigen is unknown.

Source: peripheral blood, taken on day 0 of AZD1222 vaccination. This clonotype was sampled from an adult in good health. The V call is TRBV4-1, the J call TRBJ1-2; D is possibly TRBD1 (5 bases). The CDR3 protein is CASRETGGRSNYGYTF. Here the CDR3 DNA reads TGCGCCAGCAGGGAAACAGGCGGCAGGTCCAACTATGGCTACACCTTC.